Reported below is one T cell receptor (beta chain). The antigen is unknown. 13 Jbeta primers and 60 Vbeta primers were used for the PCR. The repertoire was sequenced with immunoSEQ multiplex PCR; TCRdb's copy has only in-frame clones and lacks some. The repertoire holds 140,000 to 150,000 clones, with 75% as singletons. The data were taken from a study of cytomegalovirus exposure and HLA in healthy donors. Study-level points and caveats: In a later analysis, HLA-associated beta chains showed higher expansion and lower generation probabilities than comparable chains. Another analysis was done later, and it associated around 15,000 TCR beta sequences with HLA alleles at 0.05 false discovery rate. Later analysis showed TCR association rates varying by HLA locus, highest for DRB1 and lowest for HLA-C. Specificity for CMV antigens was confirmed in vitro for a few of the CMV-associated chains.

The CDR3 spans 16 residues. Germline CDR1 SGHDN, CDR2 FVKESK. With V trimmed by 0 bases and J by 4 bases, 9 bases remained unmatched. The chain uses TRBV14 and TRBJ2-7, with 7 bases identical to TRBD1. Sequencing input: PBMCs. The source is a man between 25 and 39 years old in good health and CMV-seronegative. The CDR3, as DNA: TGTGCCAGCAGCCAAGAAGTAGGACAGGTCGGATACGAGCAGTACTTC. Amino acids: CASSQEVGQVGYEQYF.